These T cell receptor beta chains were read from a single sample in a study of cytomegalovirus exposure and HLA in healthy donors. TCRdb keeps only in-frame clones here, not all; method: immunoSEQ multiplex PCR. The sample lists under 130,000 clones, roughly 71% occurring once. The source material was PBMCs. The origin of the receptors is a middle-aged man in good health and CMV-seropositive. The CDR3 runs from the conserved cysteine through the conserved F or W. D genes are given only for firm matches. For some rows the clone size is stated as once, few or many, or as a class when expanded; others skip it.

v_call: TRBV15; j_call: TRBJ2-3; clone_size: .; d_call: TRBD2; cdr3_aa: CATSRSREGHDTQYF; cdr3_nt: TGTGCCACCAGCAGGTCGCGGGAGGGCCACGATACGCAGTATTTT
v_call: TRBV5-1; j_call: TRBJ2-1; clone_size: .; d_call: TRBD2; cdr3_aa: CASSTGGLAGGYNEQFF; cdr3_nt: TGCGCCAGCAGCACGGGCGGACTAGCGGGAGGGTACAATGAGCAGTTCTTC
v_call: TRBV6-4; j_call: TRBJ2-7; clone_size: once; d_call: TRBD2; cdr3_aa: CASSRTSGSSSYEQYF; cdr3_nt: TGTGCCAGCAGTCGGACTAGCGGGTCGAGCTCCTACGAGCAGTACTTC
v_call: TRBV19; j_call: TRBJ2-5; clone_size: .; d_call: .; cdr3_aa: CASSIWGVQETQYF; cdr3_nt: TGTGCCAGTAGTATCTGGGGGGTCCAAGAGACCCAGTACTTC
v_call: TRBV27; j_call: TRBJ2-1; clone_size: .; d_call: .; cdr3_aa: CASTRGTDNEQFF; cdr3_nt: TGTGCCAGCACAAGAGGGACTGACAATGAGCAGTTCTTC
v_call: TRBV29-1; j_call: TRBJ1-2; clone_size: few; d_call: TRBD1; cdr3_aa: CSVEEDRAGGGYTF; cdr3_nt: TGCAGCGTTGAAGAGGACAGGGCCGGAGGTGGCTACACCTTC
v_call: TRBV6-1; j_call: TRBJ1-1; clone_size: .; d_call: .; cdr3_aa: CASSIRTAEAFF; cdr3_nt: TGTGCCAGCAGTATCCGGACAGCTGAAGCTTTCTTT
v_call: TRBV5-4; j_call: TRBJ2-1; clone_size: few; d_call: TRBD2; cdr3_aa: CATQISGTYNEQFF; cdr3_nt: TGTGCCACTCAGATTAGCGGGACGTACAATGAGCAGTTCTTC
v_call: TRBV7-9; j_call: TRBJ2-3; clone_size: few; d_call: TRBD2; cdr3_aa: CASSRGLAGAAPSTDTQYF; cdr3_nt: TGTGCCAGCAGCCGGGGACTAGCGGGAGCGGCACCTAGCACAGATACGCAGTATTTT
v_call: TRBV5-4; j_call: TRBJ2-1; clone_size: .; d_call: TRBD2; cdr3_aa: CASSYETSFDNEQFF; cdr3_nt: TGTGCCAGCAGCTACGAGACTAGCTTCGACAATGAGCAGTTCTTC
v_call: TRBV6-5; j_call: TRBJ1-5; clone_size: .; d_call: TRBD1; cdr3_aa: CASSYDRQGHQPQHF; cdr3_nt: TGTGCCAGCAGTTACGATAGACAGGGCCATCAGCCCCAGCATTTT
v_call: TRBV6-1; j_call: TRBJ2-2; clone_size: .; d_call: .; cdr3_aa: CASSELWGANTGELFF; cdr3_nt: TGTGCCAGCAGTGAACTTTGGGGAGCGAACACCGGGGAGCTGTTTTTT
v_call: TRBV15; j_call: TRBJ2-1; clone_size: .; d_call: .; cdr3_aa: CATSGAYWDTTYNEQFF; cdr3_nt: TGTGCCACCAGCGGGGCGTACTGGGACACCACCTACAATGAGCAGTTCTTC
v_call: TRBV19; j_call: TRBJ2-3; clone_size: .; d_call: .; cdr3_aa: CASSMYGERTDTQYF; cdr3_nt: TGTGCCAGTAGTATGTATGGAGAGCGCACAGATACGCAGTATTTT
v_call: TRBV28; j_call: TRBJ1-5; clone_size: few; d_call: TRBD1; cdr3_aa: CASRKTGGYQPQHF; cdr3_nt: TGTGCCAGCAGGAAAACAGGGGGGTATCAGCCCCAGCATTTT
v_call: TRBV5-1; j_call: TRBJ2-5; clone_size: once; d_call: .; cdr3_aa: CASSLGVGRIQYF; cdr3_nt: TGCGCCAGCAGCTTGGGGGTGGGGCGGATCCAGTACTTC
v_call: TRBV4-1; j_call: TRBJ2-1; clone_size: few; d_call: .; cdr3_aa: CASSEVGVPYNEQFF; cdr3_nt: TGCGCCAGCAGCGAAGTAGGGGTCCCTTACAATGAGCAGTTCTTC
v_call: TRBV6-5; j_call: TRBJ1-1; clone_size: .; d_call: .; cdr3_aa: CASSYGGNTEAFF; cdr3_nt: TGTGCCAGCAGTTACGGCGGGAACACTGAAGCTTTCTTT